Below are 25 T cell receptor beta chains sequenced from a single sample in a study of CD8+ T cells in alopecia areata. Investigators isolated RNA and reverse transcribed it into cDNA to act as the sequencing template. Some clones are missing from TCRdb's copy, which holds only in-frame ones; the method was immunoSEQ multiplex PCR. The sample carries under 250,000 clones, roughly 57% recorded once. The specimen comprised CD4+ T cells sorted from blood, sampled at week 0. These receptors originate from a human donor with alopecia areata.

The rearrangement joins TRBV29-1 to TRBJ1-1; D is undetermined. Trimming cost V 7 bases and J 3 bases, with 15 bases left between them. The V gene's germline CDR1 is SQVTM and CDR2 ANQGSEA. CDR3 length: 13 residues. The CDR3 bases are TGCAGCGCTCGCTCCGAAATGGACACTGAAGCTTTCTTT. Translation gives CSARSEMDTEAFF.

This chain links TRBV7-9 with TRBJ2-4, with D possibly TRBD1 on 5 matching bases. The CDR3 consists of 17 residues. The V gene's germline CDR1 is SEHNR and CDR2 FQNEAQ (reference sequence). V was cut by 4 bases and J by 0 bases, with 16 bases left in between. CDR3 amino acids: CASSSYRGQLAKNIQYF. In DNA form, the CDR3 reads TGTGCCAGCAGCTCGTATAGAGGACAACTAGCCAAAAACATTCAGTACTTC. Complete variable domain (other parts from reference TRBV7-9 and TRBJ2-4): DTGVSQNPRHKITKRGQNVTFRCDPISEHNRLYWYRQTLGQGPEFLTYFQNEAQLEKSRLLSDRFSAERPKGSFSTLEIQRTEQGDSAMYLCASSSYRGQLAKNIQYFGAGTRLSVL.

The rearrangement links TRBV7-2 to TRBJ2-7; D is perhaps TRBD2 (6 bases). CDR3 size: 16 residues. In germline, CDR1 is SGHTA, CDR2 FQGNSA. V lost 5 bases and J 3 bases, leaving 20 bases between the germline ends. CDR3 nucleotides: TGTGCCAGCAGCCGACCGGGAGACACTTTGGGCTACGAGCAGTACTTC. This sequence encodes CASSRPGDTLGYEQYF.

CDR3: CASSLSVNQPQHF. The CDR3 region has the DNA TGTGCCAGCAGCTTATCCGTCAATCAGCCCCAGCATTTT. The chain combines TRBV13 with TRBJ1-5; D uncertain. The CDR3 runs to 13 residues. CDR1 is PRHDT and CDR2 is FYEKMQ in the germline V gene (reference sequence). V dropped 2 bases and J dropped 3 bases, with 5 bases sitting between them. Drawing the rest from reference TRBV13 and TRBJ1-5, the complete variable domain is AAGVIQSPRHLIKEKRETATLKCYPIPRHDTVYWYQQGPGQDPQFLISFYEKMQSDKGSIPDRFSAQQFSDYHSELNMSSLELGDSALYFCASSLSVNQPQHFGDGTRLSIL.

The V and J genes are TRBV5-1 and TRBJ2-7, with D unclear. CDR3 length: 13 amino acids. Trimming stripped 0 bases from V and 4 bases from J, with 8 bases between. From germline, CDR1 is SGHRS and CDR2 YFSETQ. CDR3 loop: CASSLDPVYEQYF. The DNA of the CDR3 is TGCGCCAGCAGCTTGGATCCGGTATACGAGCAGTACTTC.

The gene calls are TRBV30 and TRBJ2-2; no reliable D call. The ends were cut back, 3 bases at V and 3 bases at J, with 14 bases in the middle. This CDR3 spans 15 amino acids. Germline values: CDR1 GTSNPN, CDR2 SVGIG (reference sequence). CDR3 DNA sequence: TGTGCCTGGAGCATAGGTATTTTGGACACCGGGGAGCTGTTTTTT. Translating gives CAWSIGILDTGELFF.

This clone was seen a few times. J is TRBJ1-2 and V is TRBV25-1; D is ambiguous. Trimming cost V 0 bases and J 6 bases, with 11 bases left between them. CDR3 length: 14 residues. Germline assignment: CDR1 MGHDK and CDR2 SYGVNS. The CDR3 loop is CASSEYVGYHGYTF. The DNA for the CDR3 is TGTGCCAGCAGTGAATATGTAGGGTACCATGGCTACACCTTC.

The chain carries TRBV7-2 and TRBJ2-5, with a tentative D call TRBD1 (6 bases). The CDR3 is 14 amino acids. CDR1 is SGHTA, CDR2 FQGNSA, per germline. The V and J ends lost 5 bases and 1 base respectively, with 11 bases between them. CDR3 DNA: TGTGCCAGCAGCCCCTGGACAGCCCAAGAGACCCAGTACTTC. It yields the protein CASSPWTAQETQYF.

This clone was detected a few times. The J gene is TRBJ1-6, the V gene TRBV11-2; D ambiguous. Germline CDR1 is SGHAT and CDR2 is FQNNGV. Trimming shortened V by 0 bases and J by 11 bases, and 8 bases separated the two germline ends. The CDR3 covers 13 residues. CDR3 nucleotides: TGTGCCAGCAGCTTAGATTTCGTTGCACCCCTCCACTTT. Its translation: CASSLDFVAPLHF.

The rearrangement joins TRBV15 to TRBJ1-2; D is perhaps TRBD1 (6 bases). Trimming cost V 7 bases and J 2 bases, with 11 bases left between them. From germline, CDR1 is LNHNV and CDR2 YYDKDF (reference sequence). CDR3 length: 13 residues. In DNA form, the CDR3 reads TGTGCCACCAAACCCGGACAGAACTATGGCTACACCTTC. Translated: CATKPGQNYGYTF.

The V call is TRBV7-9, the J call TRBJ1-1, with D possibly TRBD1 on 5 matching bases. The CDR3 runs 18 residues. V lost 6 bases and J lost 0, with 23 bases in between. Germline lookup yields CDR1 SEHNR and CDR2 FQNEAQ (reference sequence). CDR3 nucleotides: TGTGCCAGCAGGCTAAGCGACCGGGACCCCGGTATGAACACTGAAGCTTTCTTT. Amino acid sequence: CASRLSDRDPGMNTEAFF. Filled out from reference TRBV7-9 and TRBJ1-1, the complete variable domain reads DTGVSQNPRHKITKRGQNVTFRCDPISEHNRLYWYRQTLGQGPEFLTYFQNEAQLEKSRLLSDRFSAERPKGSFSTLEIQRTEQGDSAMYLCASRLSDRDPGMNTEAFFGQGTRLTVV.

This clone was counted only a few times. The chain joins TRBV5-1 to TRBJ1-1; no definite D call. The germline gives CDR1 SGHRS, CDR2 YFSETQ. V lost 2 bases to trimming and J lost 3 bases, with 11 bases between them. This CDR3 has 14 residues. Written as DNA, the CDR3 is TGCGCCAGCAGCTTCGGCTTGTGGTACACTGAAGCTTTCTTT. It codes for CASSFGLWYTEAFF.

The rearrangement uses TRBV4-1 and TRBJ2-5; D not certain. Looked up from germline, CDR1 is MGHRA and CDR2 is YSYEKL. V was cut by 2 bases and J by 5 bases, with 9 bases left in between. The CDR3 is 13 amino acids. The CDR3 loop is CASSQPGDETQYF. In DNA form, the CDR3 reads TGCGCCAGCAGCCAACCTGGCGACGAGACCCAGTACTTC.

The chain links TRBV15 to TRBJ1-1; D not certain. V lost 0 bases and J 3 bases, leaving 8 bases between the germline ends. Germline V gives CDR1 LNHNV, CDR2 YYDKDF (reference sequence). The CDR3 extends over 14 amino acids. The chain's CDR3 is CATSRDSGYTEAFF. CDR3 bases: TGTGCCACCAGCAGAGATTCCGGGTACACTGAAGCTTTCTTT.

This clone was seen only a few times. The rearrangement joins TRBV2 to TRBJ2-3; D is perhaps TRBD1 (6 bases). This CDR3 contains 15 residues. In germline, CDR1 is SNHLY, CDR2 FYNNEI. Trimming removed 6 bases from V and 3 bases from J, with 16 bases in between. The CDR3 is CASRPIQGLTDTQYF. In DNA form, the CDR3 reads TGTGCCAGCAGACCCATACAGGGTTTGACAGATACGCAGTATTTT.

The V call is TRBV4-2, the J call TRBJ2-2; no definite D call. This CDR3 spans 15 amino acids. Germline-derived CDR1 and CDR2 are LGHNA and YNFKEQ. V dropped 1 base and J dropped 1 base, with 7 bases sitting between them. CDR3 loop: CASSQGAVNTGELFF. For the CDR3, the DNA is TGTGCCAGCAGCCAAGGGGCGGTGAACACCGGGGAGCTGTTTTTT.

The genes are TRBV2 and TRBJ1-1; the D is unclear. CDR3 length: 14 residues. Germline V gene sequence: CDR1 SNHLY, CDR2 FYNNEI. V shed 6 bases and J shed 4 bases, with 15 bases lying between them. The CDR3 region has the DNA TGTGCCAGCAGCCCGGGAGGGTGGGGCACTGAAGCTTTCTTT. It encodes CASSPGGWGTEAFF.

This clone was seen a single time. V is TRBV5-6 and J is TRBJ1-2; 7 bases map to TRBD1. The V gene's germline CDR1 is SGHDT and CDR2 YYEEEE. The CDR3 length is 15 residues. The trim removed 0 bases at V and 4 bases at J, leaving 6 bases unmatched. The CDR3 DNA reads as TGTGCCAGCAGCTTGGAGGGACAGCAACCCTATGGCTACACCTTC. Residues: CASSLEGQQPYGYTF.

This clone was seen more than once but under ten times. The rearrangement links TRBV5-1 to TRBJ2-3; 9 bases match TRBD1. CDR3 length: 17 residues. Trimming at V came to 4 bases and at J to 6 bases, leaving 15 bases not matched to a gene. Germline V lookup: CDR1 SGHRS, CDR2 YFSETQ. For the CDR3, the DNA is TGCGCCAGCAGCCCCTCAGGGGGGACAGGGCCAGGGGATACGCAGTATTTT. Amino acids: CASSPSGGTGPGDTQYF.

The gene calls are TRBV29-1 and TRBJ2-2; D may match TRBD1 or TRBD2 (6 bases each). CDR1 SQVTM and CDR2 ANQGSEA come from the germline V gene. Trimming removed 4 bases from V and 1 base from J, with 13 bases in between. This CDR3 is built from 15 residues. The CDR3 loop is CSVVPGAVNTGELFF. In DNA, the CDR3 is TGCAGCGTTGTTCCGGGGGCTGTGAACACCGGGGAGCTGTTTTTT.

The rearrangement links TRBV29-1 to TRBJ2-7; weak D call: TRBD2 (7 bases). Germline assignment: CDR1 SQVTM and CDR2 ANQGSEA. This CDR3 has 13 amino acids. Deletions cut 4 bases from V and 2 bases from J, with 12 bases between. In DNA form, the CDR3 reads TGCAGCGTTGTTGGGGAGGGGGCCTACGAGCAGTACTTC. It specifies CSVVGEGAYEQYF.

V is TRBV6-1 and J is TRBJ2-3; the D is unclear. The germline V gene has CDR1 MNHNS and CDR2 SASEGT. The CDR3 is 13 residues long. Trimming left V 4 bases short and J 3 bases short, with 8 bases between. CDR3 sequence reads: CASSVERTDTQYF. Written as DNA, the CDR3 is TGTGCCAGCAGTGTCGAACGGACAGATACGCAGTATTTT.

The chain links TRBV10-3 to TRBJ2-5; no clear D. The CDR3 is made up of 11 amino acids. Germline-derived CDR1 and CDR2 are ENHRY and SYGVKD. V gave up 1 base and J gave up 9 bases, with 6 bases separating them. The CDR3 spells CAISEFEAQYF. In DNA form, the CDR3 reads TGTGCCATCAGTGAGTTCGAAGCCCAGTACTTC.

The chain uses TRBV5-6 and TRBJ2-3; 8 positions agree with TRBD2. V was pared by 4 bases and J by 6 bases, with 7 bases of the junction left unmatched. The CDR3 has 14 amino acids. CDR1 is SGHDT and CDR2 is YYEEEE in the germline V gene. The CDR3 region has the DNA TGTGCCAGCAGCGCCGGACTAGCTGGGGATACGCAGTATTTT. Translating gives CASSAGLAGDTQYF.

The V call is TRBV19, the J call TRBJ2-7; D may match TRBD1 or TRBD2 (6 bases each). CDR3 length: 12 residues. Germline V CDR1 and CDR2: LNHDA, SQIVND (reference sequence). The V end was cut by 6 bases, the J end by 13 bases, with 19 bases between. CDR3 nucleotides: TGTGCCAGTAGCCAGGAGGGGGAGAAACAATACTTC. Its protein product is CASSQEGEKQYF.